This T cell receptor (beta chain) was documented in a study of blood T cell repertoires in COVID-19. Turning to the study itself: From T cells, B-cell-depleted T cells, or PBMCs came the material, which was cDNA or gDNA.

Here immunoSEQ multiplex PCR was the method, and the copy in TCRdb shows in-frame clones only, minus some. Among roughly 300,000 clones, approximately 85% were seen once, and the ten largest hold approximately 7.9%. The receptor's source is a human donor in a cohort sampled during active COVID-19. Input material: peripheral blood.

CDR3 in amino acids: CASSPFRITYGYTF. The CDR3 DNA is TGTGCCAGCAGCCCCTTCAGGATCACGTATGGCTACACCTTC. V is TRBV5-8 and J is TRBJ1-2; D is uncertain. This CDR3 contains 14 residues. The germline gives CDR1 SGHTS, CDR2 YDEGEE. Between the trimmed V and J ends, which lost 4 bases and 5 bases, there was a span of 15 bases. The entire variable domain, with the rest obtained from reference TRBV5-8 and TRBJ1-2, is as follows: EAGVTQSPTHLIKTRGQQATLRCSPISGHTSVYWYQQALGLGLQFLLWYDEGEERNRGNFPPRFSGRQFPNYSSELNVNALELEDSALYLCASSPFRITYGYTFGSGTRLTVV.